This T cell receptor (beta chain) is drawn from a study of cytomegalovirus exposure and HLA in healthy donors. Study-wide results and caveats: In all likelihood, a cluster of highly shared sequence variants was a sequencing artifact. It was shown in a later analysis that HLA-associated TCR beta chains were more clonally expanded than other, equally common chains.

Of note for this clone: Its antigen is not identified.

Primers included in the PCR were 60 Vbeta and 13 Jbeta primers. Some clones are missing from TCRdb's copy, which holds only in-frame ones; the method was immunoSEQ multiplex PCR. The profile shows around 170,000 clones, around 80% of them singletons. The CDR3 totals 16 residues. Germline V CDR1 and CDR2: MGHRA, YSYEKL. With 0 bases clipped from V and 7 bases from J, the junction kept 4 bases outside the gene matches. The sample taken for sequencing was PBMCs. J is TRBJ2-1 and V is TRBV4-1; 12 bases are a match to TRBD1. This sequence originates from a girl aged 10 to 17 in good health and CMV-seropositive. The CDR3 sequence: CASSQDRDRGRNEQFF. The CDR3 nucleotides read TGCGCCAGCAGCCAAGATAGGGACAGGGGGCGGAATGAGCAGTTCTTC.